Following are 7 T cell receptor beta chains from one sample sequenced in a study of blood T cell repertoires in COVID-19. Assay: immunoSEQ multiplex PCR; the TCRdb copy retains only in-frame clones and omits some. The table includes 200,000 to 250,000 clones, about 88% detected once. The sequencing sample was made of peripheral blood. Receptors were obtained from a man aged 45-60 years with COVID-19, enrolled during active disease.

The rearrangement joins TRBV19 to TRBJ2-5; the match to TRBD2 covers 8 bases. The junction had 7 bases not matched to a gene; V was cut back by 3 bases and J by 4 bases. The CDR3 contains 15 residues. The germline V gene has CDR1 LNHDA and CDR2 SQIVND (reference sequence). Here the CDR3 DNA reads TGTGCCAGTAGTATGAGCGGGGGCTCCCGAGAGACCCAGTACTTC. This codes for CASSMSGGSRETQYF.

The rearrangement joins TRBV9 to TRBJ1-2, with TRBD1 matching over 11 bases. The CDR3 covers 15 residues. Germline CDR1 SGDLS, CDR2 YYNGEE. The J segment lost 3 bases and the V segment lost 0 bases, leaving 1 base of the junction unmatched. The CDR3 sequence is CASSVGTGGDYGYTF. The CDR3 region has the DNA TGTGCCAGCAGCGTAGGGACAGGGGGCGACTATGGCTACACCTTC.

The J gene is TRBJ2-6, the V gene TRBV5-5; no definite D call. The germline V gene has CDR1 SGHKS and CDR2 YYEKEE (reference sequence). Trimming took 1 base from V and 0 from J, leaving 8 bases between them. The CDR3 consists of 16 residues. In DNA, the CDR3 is TGTGCCAGCAGCTTGTGGGCAGCCTCTGGGGCCAACGTCCTGACTTTC. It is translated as CASSLWAASGANVLTF.

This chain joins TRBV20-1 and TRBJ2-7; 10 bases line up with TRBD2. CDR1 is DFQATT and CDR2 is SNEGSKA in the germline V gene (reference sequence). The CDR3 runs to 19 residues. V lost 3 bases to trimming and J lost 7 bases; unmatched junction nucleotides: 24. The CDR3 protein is CSASRSSGGRPSTLSEQYF. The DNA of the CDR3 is TGCAGTGCTAGTAGGTCTAGCGGGGGCCGCCCTTCTACGTTATCTGAGCAGTACTTC.

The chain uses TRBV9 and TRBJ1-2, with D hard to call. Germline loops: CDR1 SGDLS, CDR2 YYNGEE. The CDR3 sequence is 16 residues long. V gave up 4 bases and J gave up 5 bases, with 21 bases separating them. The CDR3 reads CASSPTGGAERYGYTF. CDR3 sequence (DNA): TGTGCCAGCAGCCCAACGGGCGGAGCTGAGCGGTATGGCTACACCTTC. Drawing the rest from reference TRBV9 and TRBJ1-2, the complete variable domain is DSGVTQTPKHLITATGQRVTLRCSPRSGDLSVYWYQQSLDQGLQFLIQYYNGEERAKGNILERFSAQQFPDLHSELNLSSLELGDSALYFCASSPTGGAERYGYTFGSGTRLTVV.

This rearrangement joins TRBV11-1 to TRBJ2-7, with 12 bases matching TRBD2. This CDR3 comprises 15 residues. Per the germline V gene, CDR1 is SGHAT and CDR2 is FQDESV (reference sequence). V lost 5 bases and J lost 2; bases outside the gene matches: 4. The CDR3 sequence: CASSQTSGGPYEQYF. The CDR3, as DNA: TGTGCCAGCAGCCAGACTAGCGGGGGACCCTACGAGCAGTACTTC.

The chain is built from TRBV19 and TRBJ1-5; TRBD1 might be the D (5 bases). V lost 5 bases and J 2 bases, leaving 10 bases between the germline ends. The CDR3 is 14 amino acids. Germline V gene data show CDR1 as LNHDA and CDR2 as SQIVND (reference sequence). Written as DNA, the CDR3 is TGTGCCAGTAGTCCCCGGGGGGGCAATCAGCCCCAGCATTTT. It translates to CASSPRGGNQPQHF. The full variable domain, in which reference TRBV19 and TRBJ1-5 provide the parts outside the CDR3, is DGGITQSPKYLFRKEGQNVTLSCEQNLNHDAMYWYRQDPGQGLRLIYYSQIVNDFQKGDIAEGYSVSREKKESFPLTVTSAQKNPTAFYLCASSPRGGNQPQHFGDGTRLSIL.